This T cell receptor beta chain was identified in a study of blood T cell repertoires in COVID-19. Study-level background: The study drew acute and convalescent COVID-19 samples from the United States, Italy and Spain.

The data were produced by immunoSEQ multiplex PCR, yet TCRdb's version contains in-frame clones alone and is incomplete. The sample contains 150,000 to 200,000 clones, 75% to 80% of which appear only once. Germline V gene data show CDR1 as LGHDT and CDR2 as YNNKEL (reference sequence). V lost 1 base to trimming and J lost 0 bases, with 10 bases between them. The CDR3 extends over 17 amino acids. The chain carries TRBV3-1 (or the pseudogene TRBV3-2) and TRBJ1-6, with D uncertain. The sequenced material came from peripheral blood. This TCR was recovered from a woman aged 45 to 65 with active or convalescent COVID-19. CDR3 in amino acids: CASSQASISSYNSPLHF. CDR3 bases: TGTGCCAGCAGCCAAGCAAGCATTAGCTCCTATAATTCACCCCTCCACTTT.